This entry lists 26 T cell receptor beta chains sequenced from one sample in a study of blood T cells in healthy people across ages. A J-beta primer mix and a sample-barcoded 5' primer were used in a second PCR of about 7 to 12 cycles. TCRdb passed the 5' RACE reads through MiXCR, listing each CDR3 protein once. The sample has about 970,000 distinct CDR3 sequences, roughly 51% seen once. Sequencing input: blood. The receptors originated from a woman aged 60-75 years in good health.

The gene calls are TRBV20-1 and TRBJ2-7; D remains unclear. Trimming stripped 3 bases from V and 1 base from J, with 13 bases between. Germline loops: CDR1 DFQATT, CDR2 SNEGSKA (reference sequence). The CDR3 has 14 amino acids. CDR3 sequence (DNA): TGCAGTGCTAGTGTGTCCAAGCGTTCCTACGAGCAGTACTTC. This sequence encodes CSASVSKRSYEQYF.

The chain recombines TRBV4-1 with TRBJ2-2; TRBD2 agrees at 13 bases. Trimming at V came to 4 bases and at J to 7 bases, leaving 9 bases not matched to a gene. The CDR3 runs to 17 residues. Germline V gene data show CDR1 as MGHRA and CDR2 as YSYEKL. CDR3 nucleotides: TGCGCCAGCAGCCTACAAGGACTAGCGGGAGAGGACGGGGAGCTGTTTTTT. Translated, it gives CASSLQGLAGEDGELFF.

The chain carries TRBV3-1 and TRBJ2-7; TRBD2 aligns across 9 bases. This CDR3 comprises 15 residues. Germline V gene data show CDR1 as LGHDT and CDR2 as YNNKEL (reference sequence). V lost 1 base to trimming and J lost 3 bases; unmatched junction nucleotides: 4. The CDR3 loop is CASSQGGRALYEQYF. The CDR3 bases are TGTGCCAGCAGCCAAGGCGGGAGGGCCCTCTACGAGCAGTACTTC.

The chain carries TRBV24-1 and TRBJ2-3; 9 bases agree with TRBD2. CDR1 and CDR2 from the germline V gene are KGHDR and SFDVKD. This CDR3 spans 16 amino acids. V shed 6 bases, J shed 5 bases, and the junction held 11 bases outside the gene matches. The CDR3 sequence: CATSRNGAGGEDTQYF. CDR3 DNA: TGTGCCACCAGTCGAAATGGGGCGGGAGGGGAAGATACGCAGTATTTT.

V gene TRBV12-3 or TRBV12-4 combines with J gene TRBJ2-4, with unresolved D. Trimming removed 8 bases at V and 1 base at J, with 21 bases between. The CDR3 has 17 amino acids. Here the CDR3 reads CASSSLPLEWAKNIQYF. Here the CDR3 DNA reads TGTGCCAGCTCCTCGCTACCTTTGGAGTGGGCCAAAAACATTCAGTACTTC.

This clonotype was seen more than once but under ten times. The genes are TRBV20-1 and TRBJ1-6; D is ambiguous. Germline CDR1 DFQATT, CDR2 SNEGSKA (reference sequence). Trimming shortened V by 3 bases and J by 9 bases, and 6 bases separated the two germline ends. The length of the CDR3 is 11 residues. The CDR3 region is CSASAGSPLHF. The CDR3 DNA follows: TGCAGTGCTAGTGCGGGTTCACCCCTCCACTTT.

CDR3 in DNA: TGTGCCATCGGCGGGGTCGCAATTACCTCCTACGAGCAGTACTTC. It translates to CAIGGVAITSYEQYF. The chain combines TRBV28 with TRBJ2-4; a possible D gene is TRBD2 (6 bases). The J call may be in error: the DNA end matches TRBJ2-7 better. CDR1 is MDHEN, CDR2 SYDVKM, per germline. The CDR3 loop spans 15 amino acids.

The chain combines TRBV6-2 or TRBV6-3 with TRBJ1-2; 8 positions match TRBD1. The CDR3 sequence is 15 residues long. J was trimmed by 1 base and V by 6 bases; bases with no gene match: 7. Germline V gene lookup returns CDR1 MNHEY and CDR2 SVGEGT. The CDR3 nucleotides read TGTGCCAGCAGACCCGGACAGGGCGGTAACTATGGCTACACCTTC. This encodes CASRPGQGGNYGYTF.

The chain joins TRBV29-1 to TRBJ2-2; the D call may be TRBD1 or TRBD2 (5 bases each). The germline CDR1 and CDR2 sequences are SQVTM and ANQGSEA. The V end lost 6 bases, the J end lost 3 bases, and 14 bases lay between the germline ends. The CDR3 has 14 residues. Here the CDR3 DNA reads TGCAGCGTGGGACGGTCCGCCGACACCGGGGAGCTGTTTTTT. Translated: CSVGRSADTGELFF.

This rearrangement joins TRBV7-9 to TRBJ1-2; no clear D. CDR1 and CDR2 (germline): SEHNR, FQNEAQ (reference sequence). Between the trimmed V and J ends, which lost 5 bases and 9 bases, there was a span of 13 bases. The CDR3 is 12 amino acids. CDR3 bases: TGTGCCAGCAGCACCCTGGGTTACCGCTACACCTTC. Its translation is CASSTLGYRYTF.

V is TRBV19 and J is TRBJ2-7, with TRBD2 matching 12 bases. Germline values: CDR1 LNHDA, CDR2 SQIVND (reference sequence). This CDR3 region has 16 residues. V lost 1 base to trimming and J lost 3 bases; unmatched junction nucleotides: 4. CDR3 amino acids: CASSIAGLAGSYEQYF. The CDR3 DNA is TGTGCCAGTAGTATAGCCGGACTAGCGGGGAGCTACGAGCAGTACTTC.

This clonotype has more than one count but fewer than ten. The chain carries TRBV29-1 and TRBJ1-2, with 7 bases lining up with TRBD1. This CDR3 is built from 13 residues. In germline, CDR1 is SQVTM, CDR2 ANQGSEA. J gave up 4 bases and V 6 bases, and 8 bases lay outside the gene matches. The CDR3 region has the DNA TGCAGCGTCCGCGTACAGGGGAGCTATGGCTACACCTTC. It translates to CSVRVQGSYGYTF.

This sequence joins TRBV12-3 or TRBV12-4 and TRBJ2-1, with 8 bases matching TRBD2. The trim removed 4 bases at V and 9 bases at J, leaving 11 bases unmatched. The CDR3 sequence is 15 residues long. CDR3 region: CASSWGRAGVGEQFF. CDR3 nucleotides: TGTGCCAGCAGTTGGGGACGAGCGGGAGTGGGTGAGCAGTTCTTC.

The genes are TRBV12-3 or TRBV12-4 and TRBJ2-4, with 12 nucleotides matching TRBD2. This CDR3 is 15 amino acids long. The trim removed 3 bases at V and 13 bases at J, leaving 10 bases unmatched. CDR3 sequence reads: CASSFQLAGGREQYF. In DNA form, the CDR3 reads TGTGCCAGCAGTTTCCAACTAGCGGGAGGACGTGAGCAGTACTTC.

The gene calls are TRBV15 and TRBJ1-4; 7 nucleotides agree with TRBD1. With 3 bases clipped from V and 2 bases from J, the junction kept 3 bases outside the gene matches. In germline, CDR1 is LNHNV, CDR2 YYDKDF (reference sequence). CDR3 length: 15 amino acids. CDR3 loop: CATSSNRGTNEKLFF. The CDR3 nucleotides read TGTGCCACCAGCAGCAACAGGGGCACTAATGAAAAACTGTTTTTT.

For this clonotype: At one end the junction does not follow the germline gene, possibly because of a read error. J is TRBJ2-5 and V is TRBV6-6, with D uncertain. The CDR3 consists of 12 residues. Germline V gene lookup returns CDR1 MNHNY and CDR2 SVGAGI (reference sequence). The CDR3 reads CASSHSTTEQYF. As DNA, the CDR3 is TGTGCCAGCAGTCACTCGACCACGGAGCAGTACTTC.

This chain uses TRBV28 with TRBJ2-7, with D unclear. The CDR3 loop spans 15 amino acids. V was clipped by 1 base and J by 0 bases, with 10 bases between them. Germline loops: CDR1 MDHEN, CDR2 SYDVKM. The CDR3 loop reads CASSLSPPSSYEQYF. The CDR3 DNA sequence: TGTGCCAGCAGTTTATCACCACCGAGCTCCTACGAGCAGTACTTC.

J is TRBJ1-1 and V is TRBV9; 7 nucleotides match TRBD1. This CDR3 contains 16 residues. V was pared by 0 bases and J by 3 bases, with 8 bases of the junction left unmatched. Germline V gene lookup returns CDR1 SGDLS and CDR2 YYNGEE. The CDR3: CASSVVGGTVHTEAFF. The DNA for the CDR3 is TGTGCCAGCAGCGTAGTTGGGGGGACAGTGCACACTGAAGCTTTCTTT.

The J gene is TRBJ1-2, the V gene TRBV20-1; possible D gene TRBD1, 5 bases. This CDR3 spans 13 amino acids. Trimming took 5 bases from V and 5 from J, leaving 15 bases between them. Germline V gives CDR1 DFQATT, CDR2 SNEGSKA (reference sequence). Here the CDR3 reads CSAYDSGEYGYTF. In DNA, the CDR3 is TGCAGTGCTTACGACAGCGGAGAATATGGCTACACCTTC.

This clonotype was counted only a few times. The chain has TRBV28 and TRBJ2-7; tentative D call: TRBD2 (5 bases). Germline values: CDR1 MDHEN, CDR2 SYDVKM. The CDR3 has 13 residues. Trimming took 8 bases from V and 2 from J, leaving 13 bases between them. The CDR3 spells CASSPRATYEQYF. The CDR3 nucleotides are TGTGCCAGCTCACCGCGGGCAACCTACGAGCAGTACTTC.

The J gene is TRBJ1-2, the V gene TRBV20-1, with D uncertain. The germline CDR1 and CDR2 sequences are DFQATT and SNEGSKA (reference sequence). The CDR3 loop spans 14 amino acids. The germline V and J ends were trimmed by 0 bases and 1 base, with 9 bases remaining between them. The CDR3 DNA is TGCAGTGCTAGAGAACCACCGGGTAACTATGGCTACACCTTC. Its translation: CSAREPPGNYGYTF.

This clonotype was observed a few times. In nucleotides, the CDR3 is TGTGCCACCAGCAGTTCCTCGGGCCAAAACTACGAGCAGTACTTC. This sequence encodes CATSSSSGQNYEQYF. The V call is TRBV15, the J call TRBJ2-7; D ambiguous. Trimming cost V 3 bases and J 3 bases, with 15 bases left between them. This CDR3 region has 15 residues. CDR1 LNHNV and CDR2 YYDKDF come from the germline V gene (reference sequence).

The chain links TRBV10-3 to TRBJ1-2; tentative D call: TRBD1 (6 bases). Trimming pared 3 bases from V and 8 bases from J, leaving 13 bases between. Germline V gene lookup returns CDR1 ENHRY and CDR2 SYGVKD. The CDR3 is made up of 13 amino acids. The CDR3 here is CAISEGQFQGYTF. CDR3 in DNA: TGTGCCATCAGTGAAGGACAGTTTCAAGGCTACACCTTC.

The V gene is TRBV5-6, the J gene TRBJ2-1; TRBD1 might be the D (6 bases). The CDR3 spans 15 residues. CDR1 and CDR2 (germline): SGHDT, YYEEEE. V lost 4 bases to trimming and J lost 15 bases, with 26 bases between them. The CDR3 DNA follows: TGTGCCAGCAGCCAAACAGGGCCCTTTTATGAGACCCGGTTCTTC. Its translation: CASSQTGPFYETRFF.

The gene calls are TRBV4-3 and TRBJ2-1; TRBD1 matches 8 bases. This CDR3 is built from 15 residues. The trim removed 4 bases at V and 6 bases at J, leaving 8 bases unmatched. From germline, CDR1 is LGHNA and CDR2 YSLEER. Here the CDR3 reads CASSLGQGVGNEQFF. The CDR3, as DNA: TGCGCCAGCAGCCTTGGACAGGGCGTCGGCAATGAGCAGTTCTTC.

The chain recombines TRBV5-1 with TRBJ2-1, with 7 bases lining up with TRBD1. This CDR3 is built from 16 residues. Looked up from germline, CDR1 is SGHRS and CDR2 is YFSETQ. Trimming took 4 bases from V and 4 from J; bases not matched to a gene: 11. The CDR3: CASSPPPGTAYNEQFF. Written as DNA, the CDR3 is TGCGCCAGCAGCCCCCCCCCCGGGACAGCGTACAATGAGCAGTTCTTC. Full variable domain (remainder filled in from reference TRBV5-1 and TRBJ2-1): KAGVTQTPRYLIKTRGQQVTLSCSPISGHRSVSWYQQTPGQGLQFLFEYFSETQRNKGNFPGRFSGRQFSNSRSEMNVSTLELGDSALYLCASSPPPGTAYNEQFFGPGTRLTVL.